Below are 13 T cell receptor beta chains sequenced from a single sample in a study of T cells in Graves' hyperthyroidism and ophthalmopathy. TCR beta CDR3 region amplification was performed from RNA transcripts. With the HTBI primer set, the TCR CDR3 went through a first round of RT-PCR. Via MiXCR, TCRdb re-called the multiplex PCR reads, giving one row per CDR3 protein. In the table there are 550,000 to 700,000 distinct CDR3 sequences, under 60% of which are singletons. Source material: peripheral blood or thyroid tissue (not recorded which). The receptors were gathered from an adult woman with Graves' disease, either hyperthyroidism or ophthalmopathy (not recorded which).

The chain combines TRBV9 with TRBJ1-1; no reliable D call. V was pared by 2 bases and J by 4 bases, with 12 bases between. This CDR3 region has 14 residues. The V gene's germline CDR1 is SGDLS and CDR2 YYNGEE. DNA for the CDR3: TGTGCCAGCAGCGTCGGTGGGGAGGGCACTGAAGCTTTCTTT. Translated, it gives CASSVGGEGTEAFF.

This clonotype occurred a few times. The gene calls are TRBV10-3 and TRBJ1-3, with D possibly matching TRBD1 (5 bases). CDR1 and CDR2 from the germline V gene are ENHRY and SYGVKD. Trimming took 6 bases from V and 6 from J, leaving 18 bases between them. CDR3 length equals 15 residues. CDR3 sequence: CAISGDRAKVNTIYF. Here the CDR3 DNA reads TGTGCCATCAGCGGGGACCGGGCCAAAGTAAACACCATATATTTT.

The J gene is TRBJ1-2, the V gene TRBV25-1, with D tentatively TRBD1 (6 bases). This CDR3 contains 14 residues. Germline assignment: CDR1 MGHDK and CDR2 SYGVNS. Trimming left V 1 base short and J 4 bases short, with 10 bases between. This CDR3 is CASSEWRGAYGYTF. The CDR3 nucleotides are TGTGCCAGCAGTGAATGGAGGGGGGCCTATGGCTACACCTTC.

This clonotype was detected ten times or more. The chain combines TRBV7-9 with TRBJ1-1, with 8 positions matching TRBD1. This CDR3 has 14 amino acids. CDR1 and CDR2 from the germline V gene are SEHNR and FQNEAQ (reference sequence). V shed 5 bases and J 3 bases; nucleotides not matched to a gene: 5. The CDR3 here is CASSEGQGYTEAFF. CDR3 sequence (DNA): TGTGCCAGCAGCGAAGGACAGGGCTACACTGAAGCTTTCTTT.

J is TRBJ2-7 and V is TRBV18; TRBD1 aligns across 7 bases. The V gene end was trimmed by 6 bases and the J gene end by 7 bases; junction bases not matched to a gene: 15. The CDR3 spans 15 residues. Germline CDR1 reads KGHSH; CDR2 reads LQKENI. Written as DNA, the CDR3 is TGTGCCAGCTCTCCCATTACCACAGGGGCTAAAGAGCAGTACTTC. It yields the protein CASSPITTGAKEQYF. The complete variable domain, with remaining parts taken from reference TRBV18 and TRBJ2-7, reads NAGVMQNPRHLVRRRGQEARLRCSPMKGHSHVYWYRQLPEEGLKFMVYLQKENIIDESGMPKERFSAEFPKEGPSILRIQQVVRGDSAAYFCASSPITTGAKEQYFGPGTRLTVT.

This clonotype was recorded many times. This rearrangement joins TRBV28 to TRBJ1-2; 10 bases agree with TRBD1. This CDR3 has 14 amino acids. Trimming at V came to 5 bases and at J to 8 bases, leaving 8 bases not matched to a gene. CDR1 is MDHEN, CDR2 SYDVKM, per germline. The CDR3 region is CASSTGTGVGGYTF. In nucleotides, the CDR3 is TGTGCCAGCAGTACCGGGACAGGGGTAGGGGGCTACACCTTC.

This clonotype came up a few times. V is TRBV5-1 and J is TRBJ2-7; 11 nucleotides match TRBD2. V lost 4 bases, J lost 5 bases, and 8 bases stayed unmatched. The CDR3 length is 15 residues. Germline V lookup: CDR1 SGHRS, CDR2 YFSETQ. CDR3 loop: CASSTVAGGPNEQYF. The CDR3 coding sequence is TGCGCCAGCAGCACCGTAGCGGGAGGGCCAAACGAGCAGTACTTC.

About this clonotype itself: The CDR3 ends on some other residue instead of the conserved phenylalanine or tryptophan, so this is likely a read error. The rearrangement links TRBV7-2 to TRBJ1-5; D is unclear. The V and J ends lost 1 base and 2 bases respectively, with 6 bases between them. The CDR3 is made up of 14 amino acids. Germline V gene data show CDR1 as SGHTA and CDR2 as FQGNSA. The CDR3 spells CASSLGRRNQPQHS. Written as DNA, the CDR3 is TGTGCCAGCAGCTTAGGGCGGCGCAATCAGCCCCAGCATTCT.

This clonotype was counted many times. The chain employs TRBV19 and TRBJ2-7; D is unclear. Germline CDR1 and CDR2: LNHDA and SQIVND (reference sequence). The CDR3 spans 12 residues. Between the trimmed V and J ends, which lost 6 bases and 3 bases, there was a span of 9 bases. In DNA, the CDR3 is TGTGCCAGTAGCGGTAACGGCTACGAGCAGTACTTC. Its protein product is CASSGNGYEQYF.

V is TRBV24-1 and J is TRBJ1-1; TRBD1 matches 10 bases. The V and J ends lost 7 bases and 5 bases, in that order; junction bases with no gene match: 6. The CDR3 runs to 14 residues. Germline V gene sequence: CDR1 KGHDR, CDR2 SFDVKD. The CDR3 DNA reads TGTGCCACCAGATCCGGGACAGGGGTGACTGAAGCTTTCTTT. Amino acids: CATRSGTGVTEAFF.

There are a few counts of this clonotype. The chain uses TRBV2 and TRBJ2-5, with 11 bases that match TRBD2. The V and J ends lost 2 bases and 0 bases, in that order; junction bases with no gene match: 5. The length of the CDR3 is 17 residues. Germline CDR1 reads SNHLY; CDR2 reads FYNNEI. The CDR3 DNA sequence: TGTGCCAGCAGTGAACTAGCGGGAGGAACCTACCAAGAGACCCAGTACTTC. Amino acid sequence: CASSELAGGTYQETQYF.

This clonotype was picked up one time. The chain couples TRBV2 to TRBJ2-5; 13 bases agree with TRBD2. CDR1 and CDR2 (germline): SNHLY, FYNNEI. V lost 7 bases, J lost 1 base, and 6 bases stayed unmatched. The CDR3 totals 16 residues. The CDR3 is CASMTSGGTIQETQYF. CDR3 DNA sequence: TGTGCCAGCATGACTAGCGGGGGGACGATCCAAGAGACCCAGTACTTC.

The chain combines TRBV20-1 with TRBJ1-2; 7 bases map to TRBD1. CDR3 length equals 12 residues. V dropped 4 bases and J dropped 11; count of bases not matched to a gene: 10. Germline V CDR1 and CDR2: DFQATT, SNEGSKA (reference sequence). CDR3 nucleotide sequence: TGCAGTGCTACGACAGGGTGGTGGGGTTACACCTTC. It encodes CSATTGWWGYTF.